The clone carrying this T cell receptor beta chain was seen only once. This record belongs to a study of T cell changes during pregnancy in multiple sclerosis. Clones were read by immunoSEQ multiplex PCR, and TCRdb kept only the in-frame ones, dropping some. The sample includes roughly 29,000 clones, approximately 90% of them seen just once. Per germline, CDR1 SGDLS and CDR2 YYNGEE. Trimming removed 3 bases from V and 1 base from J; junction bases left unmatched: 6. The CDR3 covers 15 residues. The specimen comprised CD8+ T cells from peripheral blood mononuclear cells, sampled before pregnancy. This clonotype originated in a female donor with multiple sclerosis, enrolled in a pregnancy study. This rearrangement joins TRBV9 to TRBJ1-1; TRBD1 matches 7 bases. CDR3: CASSGGDRTNTEAFF. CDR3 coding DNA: TGTGCCAGCAGCGGGGGGGACAGAACGAACACTGAAGCTTTCTTT. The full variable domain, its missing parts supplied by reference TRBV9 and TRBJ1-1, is DSGVTQTPKHLITATGQRVTLRCSPRSGDLSVYWYQQSLDQGLQFLIQYYNGEERAKGNILERFSAQQFPDLHSELNLSSLELGDSALYFCASSGGDRTNTEAFFGQGTRLTVV.